This is a list of T cell receptor beta chains from one sample in a study of neurological immune-mediated disorders. TCRdb independently ran MiXCR on the 5' RACE reads; one entry per CDR3 protein. The sample yields about 66,000 distinct CDR3 sequences, 3.9% seen once. Sequencing used PBMCs. The source is a man aged 30 to 45 with multiple sclerosis. The CDR3 runs from the conserved cysteine through the conserved F or W. A D gene is named only where the DNA matches it firmly. The size of a clone is reported for some rows only, either as once, few or many, or as a class for expanded clones.

d_call j_call v_call clone_size cdr3_nt cdr3_aa
TRBD1 TRBJ2-5 TRBV6-5 many TGTGCCAGCAGTTTAACCGGGACAGGGAGCCAAGAGACCCAGTACTTC CASSLTGTGSQETQYF
NA TRBJ1-1 TRBV4-1 many TGCGCCAGCAGCCAAGATCTTGAAAGGGGCACTGAAGCTTTCTTT CASSQDLERGTEAFF
NA TRBJ2-7 TRBV5-1 many TGCGCCAGCAGCCATAGGGACGAGCAGTACTTC CASSHRDEQYF
NA TRBJ1-3 TRBV6-5 many TGTGCCAGCAGTAAAAGGGGGTACCCTGGAAACACCATATATTTT CASSKRGYPGNTIYF
NA TRBJ2-7 TRBV7-9 few TGTGCCAGCAGCTCTACCTCTGCCCCGGGACACCACTACGAGCAGTACTTC CASSSTSAPGHHYEQYF
TRBD2 TRBJ2-5 TRBV4-2 many TGTGCCAGCAGCCAAGCTTTAGCGGGGTCCGGACAAGAGACCCAGTACTTC CASSQALAGSGQETQYF
NA TRBJ1-3 TRBV6-2/TRBV6-3 many TGTGCCAGCCGGACATCTGGAAACACCATATATTTT CASRTSGNTIYF
NA TRBJ2-7 TRBV9 many TGTGCCACCCCAGGGGACTCCTACGAGCAGTACTTC CATPGDSYEQYF
NA TRBJ2-2 TRBV5-1 many TGCGCCAGCAGCCCCCTACGGACAGAGAACACCGGGGAGCTGTTTTTT CASSPLRTENTGELFF
NA TRBJ2-7 TRBV4-3 many TGCGCCAGCAGCCAGACATCGGACCGATCCTACGAGCAGTACTTC CASSQTSDRSYEQYF
NA TRBJ1-3 TRBV20-1 many TGCAGTGCTAGAGATGCGGCGGCTGGAAACACCATATATTTT CSARDAAAGNTIYF
NA TRBJ1-5 TRBV12-3/TRBV12-4 many TGTGCCAGCAGTTTCGGGCAGGGTATGGTGATATCTGAGCCCCAGCATTTT CASSFGQGMVISEPQHF
TRBD1 TRBJ2-6 TRBV9 many TGTGCCAGCAGCCCCCAGGGACAGGGGGCGGTCGCTGGGGCCAACGTCCTGACTTTC CASSPQGQGAVAGANVLTF
NA TRBJ2-1 TRBV29-1 many TGCAGCGTGGTTGGACTACAGAGCTCCTACAATGAGCAGTTCTTC CSVVGLQSSYNEQFF
NA TRBJ2-5 TRBV10-3 many TGTGCAATAGCCGGCCCCAGGGGGGGAGAGACCCAGTACTTC CAIAGPRGGETQYF
NA TRBJ1-1 TRBV20-1 few TGCAGTGCTAGAGATCCGGGGGAGCACACTGAAGCTTTCTTT CSARDPGEHTEAFF
NA TRBJ2-7 TRBV3-1 many TGTGCCAGCAGCCAGTCGGGGAACGAGCAGTACTTC CASSQSGNEQYF
NA TRBJ2-5 TRBV7-2 NA TGTGCCAGCAGCCCTCCGGGACTGTGGGAGACCCAGTACTTC CASSPPGLWETQYF
NA TRBJ2-7 TRBV3-1 many TGTGCCAGCAGCGGGGAAGTCTACGAGCAGTACTTC CASSGEVYEQYF
NA TRBJ1-6 TRBV7-2 many TGTGCCAGCAGCCCCGAGGACGTTTCACCCCTCCACTTT CASSPEDVSPLHF
TRBD2 TRBJ2-3 TRBV20-1 many TGCAGTGCTAGTCCTAGCGGGGGGGTAACAGATACGCAGTATTTT CSASPSGGVTDTQYF
NA TRBJ2-1 TRBV5-5 many TGTGCCAGCAGCTTGGTGGTAGGGTTTAATGAGCAGTTCTTC CASSLVVGFNEQFF
TRBD2 TRBJ2-3 TRBV11-2 many TGTGCCAGCAGCTCAACCTCTAGCGGGGGTCTGAGCACAGATACGCAGTATTTT CASSSTSSGGLSTDTQYF
TRBD1 TRBJ1-5 TRBV20-1 few TGCAGTGCTACGTCACAGGGGGCTGGGAGTAGCAATCAGCCCCAGCATTTT CSATSQGAGSSNQPQHF
TRBD2 TRBJ2-5 TRBV5-1 few TGCGCCAGCAGCAAAACTAGCGGGGAAGAGACCCAGTACTTC CASSKTSGEETQYF
NA TRBJ1-2 TRBV12-3/TRBV12-4 many TGTGCCAGCAGTTTAAATGGAGGGGCGTGGGGCTACACCTTC CASSLNGGAWGYTF
NA TRBJ2-4 TRBV20-1 many TGCAGTGCTAGGGCTACGGCCAAAAACATTCAGTACTTC CSARATAKNIQYF
NA TRBJ2-7 TRBV5-1 NA TGCGCCAGCAGCTCAACTCCCGCGGCCGAGCAGTACTTC CASSSTPAAEQYF
NA TRBJ1-5 TRBV6-2/TRBV6-3 many TGTGCCAGCAGTGAGGGTCGACAGCCCCAGCATTTT CASSEGRQPQHF
NA TRBJ1-1 TRBV4-1 many TGCGCCAGCAGCCAAGTGGCGGGATCAAACACTGAAGCTTTCTTT CASSQVAGSNTEAFF
TRBD2 TRBJ2-3 TRBV20-1 few TGCAGTGCTAGAGATATGGCGGGGGGGCACTCAGATACGCAGTATTTT CSARDMAGGHSDTQYF
NA TRBJ1-5 TRBV20-1 NA TGCAGTGCTAGCCCGACGGATAGCAATCAGCCCCAGAATTTT CSASPTDSNQPQNF
TRBD1 TRBJ2-1 TRBV5-1 many TGCGCCAGCAGCAGCAGACAGGGGAGAGCCTACAATGAGCAGTTCTTC CASSSRQGRAYNEQFF
TRBD1 TRBJ2-7 TRBV20-1 many TGCAGTGCTAGACCCAGGACAGGCCCAGAGGCCTACGAGCAGTACTTC CSARPRTGPEAYEQYF
NA TRBJ2-5 TRBV5-8 many TGTGCCAGCAGCTTGGTTGGGGATCAAGAGACCCAGTACTTC CASSLVGDQETQYF
NA TRBJ2-7 TRBV29-1 many TGCAGCGTTGGATCCTACGAGCAGTACTTC CSVGSYEQYF
TRBD2 TRBJ2-1 TRBV10-2 NA TGCGCCAGCAGTGAGCCTCCGGGGGGCTACAATGAGCAGTTCTTC CASSEPPGGYNEQFF
NA TRBJ2-3 TRBV20-1 many TGCAGTGCTAGTCGTCCCTTGTCGGGGTCAGATACGCAGTATTTT CSASRPLSGSDTQYF
NA TRBJ2-2 TRBV5-1 many TGCGCCAGCAGCCGGGACGGGGCGAACACCGGGGAGCTGTTTTTT CASSRDGANTGELFF
TRBD1 TRBJ1-2 TRBV5-1 many TGCGCCAGCAGCCGGACGGGACAGGGCATCTATGGCTACACCTTC CASSRTGQGIYGYTF
NA TRBJ2-1 TRBV2 many TGTGCCAGCAGCGAGGTGTCGAGTCGCAATGAGCAGTTCTTC CASSEVSSRNEQFF
NA TRBJ2-1 TRBV29-1 many TGCAGCGGAAACTCGGGGAATGAGCAGTTCTTC CSGNSGNEQFF
NA TRBJ1-1 TRBV12-3/TRBV12-4 many TGTGCCAGCAGTACTAGACCGATTAAGGGTGAAGCTTTCTTT CASSTRPIKGEAFF
NA TRBJ2-2 TRBV7-9 many TGTGCCAGCAGTCGCTCCGGGGCCAACACCGGGGAGCTGTTTTTT CASSRSGANTGELFF
NA TRBJ2-7 TRBV19 NA TGTGCCAGTAGCACCTATGTTGACGAGCAGTACTTC CASSTYVDEQYF
NA TRBJ1-1 TRBV29-1 NA TGCAGCGTTGAAAGGGCGGCCCTTGAAGCTTTCTTT CSVERAALEAFF
NA TRBJ1-2 TRBV27 many TGTGCCAGCAGTTTAGGGGTTCGCTATGGCTACACCTTC CASSLGVRYGYTF
TRBD2 TRBJ2-7 TRBV10-3 NA TGTGCCATCAGTTGGACTAGCGGAAGCTCCTACGAGCAGTACTTC CAISWTSGSSYEQYF
TRBD2 TRBJ2-5 TRBV12-3/TRBV12-4 many TGTGCCAGCAGTTTTCTAGCGGGAGGCCCAGGGACCCAGTACTTC CASSFLAGGPGTQYF
NA TRBJ1-4 TRBV3-1 many TGTGCCAGCAGCCAAGGGGCGGAAGGGAGTAATGAAAAACTGTTTTTT CASSQGAEGSNEKLFF
TRBD1 TRBJ1-1 TRBV6-5 many TGTGCCAGCACCGAAGGGACAGGGATCACTGAAGCTTTCTTT CASTEGTGITEAFF
NA TRBJ1-1 TRBV6-1 once TGTGCCAGCAGTGACTACCTTACTGGCACTGAAGCTTTCTTT CASSDYLTGTEAFF
NA TRBJ2-1 TRBV7-6 many TGTGCCAGCAGCTCTGCGGGGCCCCACAATGAGCAGTTCTTC CASSSAGPHNEQFF
TRBD1 TRBJ1-2 TRBV20-1 few TGCAGTGCCAGGGACAGATCTAACTATGGCTACACCTTC CSARDRSNYGYTF
NA TRBJ2-2 TRBV2 many TGTGCCAGCAGTTCAGGGGTAGGGGTCGGGGAGCTGTTTTTT CASSSGVGVGELFF
NA TRBJ2-3 TRBV20-1 few TGCAGTGCTAGGGACTTAGTTGAGAGCACAGATACGCAGTATTTT CSARDLVESTDTQYF
TRBD1 TRBJ1-1 TRBV5-1 many TGCGCCAGCAGCACGGGACAGGGAGGCACTGAAGCTTTCTTT CASSTGQGGTEAFF
NA TRBJ2-5 TRBV7-2 many TGTGCCAGCAGCTCCCAAGGGGCTCGAGAGACCCAGTACTTC CASSSQGARETQYF
NA TRBJ1-2 TRBV10-2 many TGCGCCAGCAGTGAGTGGGGGCCCCCGGATGGCTACACCTTC CASSEWGPPDGYTF
NA TRBJ2-4 TRBV5-1 many TGCGCCAGCAGCTCTTCCGGGAATGGGGGTGACATTCAGTACTTC CASSSSGNGGDIQYF